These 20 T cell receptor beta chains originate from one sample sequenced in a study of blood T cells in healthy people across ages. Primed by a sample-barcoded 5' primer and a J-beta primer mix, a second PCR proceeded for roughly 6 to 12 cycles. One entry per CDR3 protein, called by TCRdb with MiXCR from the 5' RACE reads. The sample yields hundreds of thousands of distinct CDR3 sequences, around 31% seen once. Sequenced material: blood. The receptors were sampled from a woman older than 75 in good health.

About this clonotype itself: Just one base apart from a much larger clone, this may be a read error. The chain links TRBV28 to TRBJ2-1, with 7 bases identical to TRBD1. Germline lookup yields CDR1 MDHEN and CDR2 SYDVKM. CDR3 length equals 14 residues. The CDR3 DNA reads TGTGCCAGCAGAGGACAGGCGAATTACAATGGGCAGTTCTTC. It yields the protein CASRGQANYNGQFF. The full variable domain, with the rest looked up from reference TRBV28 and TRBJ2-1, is DVKVTQSSRYLVKRTGEKVFLECVQDMDHENMFWYRQDPGLGLRLIYFSYDVKMKEKGDIPEGYSVSREKKERFSLILESASTNQTSMYLCASRGQANYNGQFFGPGTRLTVL.

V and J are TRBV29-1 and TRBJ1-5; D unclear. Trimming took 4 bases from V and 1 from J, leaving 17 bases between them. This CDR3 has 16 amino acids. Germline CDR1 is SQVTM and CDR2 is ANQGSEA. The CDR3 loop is CSVGEGGPLSNQPQHF. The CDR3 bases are TGCAGCGTTGGCGAAGGAGGCCCCCTAAGCAATCAGCCCCAGCATTTT.

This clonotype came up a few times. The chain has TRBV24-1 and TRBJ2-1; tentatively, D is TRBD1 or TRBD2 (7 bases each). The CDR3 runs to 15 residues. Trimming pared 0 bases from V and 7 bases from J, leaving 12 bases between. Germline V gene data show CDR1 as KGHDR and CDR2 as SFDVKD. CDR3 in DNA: TGTGCCACCAGTGATTTGAGGCAGGGGGGGAATGAGCAGTTCTTC. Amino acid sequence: CATSDLRQGGNEQFF.

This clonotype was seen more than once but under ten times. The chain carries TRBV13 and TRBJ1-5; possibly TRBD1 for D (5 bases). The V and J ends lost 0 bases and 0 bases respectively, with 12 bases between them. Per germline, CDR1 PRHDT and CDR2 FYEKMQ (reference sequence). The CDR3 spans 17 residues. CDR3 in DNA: TGTGCCAGCAGCTTAGGCGGGGCAACTTATAGCAATCAGCCCCAGCATTTT. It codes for CASSLGGATYSNQPQHF. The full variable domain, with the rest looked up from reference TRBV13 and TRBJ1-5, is AAGVIQSPRHLIKEKRETATLKCYPIPRHDTVYWYQQGPGQDPQFLISFYEKMQSDKGSIPDRFSAQQFSDYHSELNMSSLELGDSALYFCASSLGGATYSNQPQHFGDGTRLSIL.

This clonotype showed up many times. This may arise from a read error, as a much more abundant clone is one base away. CDR3 in amino acids: CAIRALPENYGYTF. Here the CDR3 DNA reads TGTGCCATCAGGGCACTCCCAGAGAACTATGGCTACACCTTC. This chain joins TRBV10-3 and TRBJ1-2; D is undetermined. Germline V gene data show CDR1 as ENHRY and CDR2 as SYGVKD. The CDR3 runs 14 residues. V was trimmed by 6 bases and J by 2 bases, leaving 13 bases between them.

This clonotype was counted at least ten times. The DNA for the CDR3 is TGTGCCAGCAGTCCGGGACTCTTCTATACGCAGTATTTT. Translation gives CASSPGLFYTQYF. V gene TRBV6-6 combines with J gene TRBJ2-3; TRBD2 is a possible D gene (6 bases). Germline lookup yields CDR1 MNHNY and CDR2 SVGAGI (reference sequence). V lost 5 bases and J lost 7, with 13 bases in between. The CDR3 consists of 13 residues.

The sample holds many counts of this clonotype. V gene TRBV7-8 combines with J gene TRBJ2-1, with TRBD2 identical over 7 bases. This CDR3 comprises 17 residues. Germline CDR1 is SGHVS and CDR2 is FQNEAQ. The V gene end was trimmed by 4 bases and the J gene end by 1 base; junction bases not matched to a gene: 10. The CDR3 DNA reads TGTGCCAGCAGCTCAGGGAGTCTCGGGGGGTCCTACAATGAGCAGTTCTTC. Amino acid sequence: CASSSGSLGGSYNEQFF.

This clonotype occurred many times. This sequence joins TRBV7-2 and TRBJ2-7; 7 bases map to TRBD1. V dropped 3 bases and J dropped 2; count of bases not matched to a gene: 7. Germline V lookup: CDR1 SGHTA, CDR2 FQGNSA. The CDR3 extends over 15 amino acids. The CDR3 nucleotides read TGTGCCAGCAGCTTCTACGGGACAGTGACCTACGAGCAGTACTTC. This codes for CASSFYGTVTYEQYF.

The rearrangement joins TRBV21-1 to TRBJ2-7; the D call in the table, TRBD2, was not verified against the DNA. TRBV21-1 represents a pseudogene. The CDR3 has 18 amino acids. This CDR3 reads CASSIERMVQLPYYEQYF. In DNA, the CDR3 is TGTGCCAGCAGCATTGAGAGGATGGTACAGCTCCCCTACTACGAGCAGTACTTC.

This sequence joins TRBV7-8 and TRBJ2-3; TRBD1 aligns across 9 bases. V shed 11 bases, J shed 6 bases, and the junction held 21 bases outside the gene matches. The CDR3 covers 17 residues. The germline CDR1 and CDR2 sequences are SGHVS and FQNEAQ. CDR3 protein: CAGISLRTGQGSDTQYF. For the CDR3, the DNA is TGTGCCGGCATCTCCCTTCGTACGGGACAGGGCAGCGATACGCAGTATTTT.

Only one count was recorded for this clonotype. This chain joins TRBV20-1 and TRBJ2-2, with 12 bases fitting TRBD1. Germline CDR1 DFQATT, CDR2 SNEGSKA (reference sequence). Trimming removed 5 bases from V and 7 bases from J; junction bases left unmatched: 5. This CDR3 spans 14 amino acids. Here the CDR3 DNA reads TGCAGTGCTCGGGACAGGGGGCAGGTCGGGGAGCTGTTTTTT. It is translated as CSARDRGQVGELFF.

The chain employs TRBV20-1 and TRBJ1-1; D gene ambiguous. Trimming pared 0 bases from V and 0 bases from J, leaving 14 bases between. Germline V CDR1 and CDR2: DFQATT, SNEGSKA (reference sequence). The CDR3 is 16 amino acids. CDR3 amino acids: CSARDLRSLMNTEAFF. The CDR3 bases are TGCAGTGCTAGAGATTTACGGTCATTAATGAACACTGAAGCTTTCTTT.

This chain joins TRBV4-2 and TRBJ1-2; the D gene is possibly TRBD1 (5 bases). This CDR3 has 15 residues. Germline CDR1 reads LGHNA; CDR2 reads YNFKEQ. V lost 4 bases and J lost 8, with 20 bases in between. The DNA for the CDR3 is TGTGCCAGCAGCCCCCCTCGGCAGGACGAGGGGGGCTACACCTTC. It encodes CASSPPRQDEGGYTF.

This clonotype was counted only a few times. The CDR3 coding sequence is TGTGCCAGTAAAAAACCGGGCCTGAAAGATGAAAAACTGTTTTTT. It specifies CASKKPGLKDEKLFF. This chain connects TRBV28 to TRBJ1-4; D ambiguous. The CDR3 totals 15 residues. From germline, CDR1 is MDHEN and CDR2 SYDVKM. V lost 9 bases and J 6 bases, leaving 20 bases between the germline ends.

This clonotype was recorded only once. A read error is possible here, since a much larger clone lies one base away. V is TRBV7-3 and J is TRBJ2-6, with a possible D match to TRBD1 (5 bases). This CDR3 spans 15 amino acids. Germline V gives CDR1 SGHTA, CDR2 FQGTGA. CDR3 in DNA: TGTGCCAGCAGCTTAAGTAGGGCTGGGGCCAACGTCCCGACTTTC. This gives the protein CASSLSRAGANVPTF.

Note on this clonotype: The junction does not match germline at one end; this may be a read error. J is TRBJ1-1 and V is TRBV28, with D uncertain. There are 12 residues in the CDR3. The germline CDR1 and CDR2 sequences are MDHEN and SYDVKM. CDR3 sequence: CAGSLMDGEAFF. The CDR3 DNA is TGTGCCGGCAGTCTGATGGACGGTGAAGCTTTCTTT.

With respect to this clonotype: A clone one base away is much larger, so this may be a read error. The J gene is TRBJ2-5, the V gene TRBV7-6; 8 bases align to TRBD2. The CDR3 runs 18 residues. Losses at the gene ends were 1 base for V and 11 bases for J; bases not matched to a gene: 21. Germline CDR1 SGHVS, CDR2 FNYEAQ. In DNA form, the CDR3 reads TGTGCCAGCAGCTTAGTTAGGAGCGGGGGCCAGATCGGGGATGAGCAGTACTTC. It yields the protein CASSLVRSGGQIGDEQYF.

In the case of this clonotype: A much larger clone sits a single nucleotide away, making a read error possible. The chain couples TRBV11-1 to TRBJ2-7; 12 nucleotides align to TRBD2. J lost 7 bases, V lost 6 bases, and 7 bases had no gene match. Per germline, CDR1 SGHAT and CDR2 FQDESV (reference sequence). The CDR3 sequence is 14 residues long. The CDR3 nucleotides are TGTGCCAGCAGAGCCGGACTAGCGGGGAATGAGCAGTACTTC. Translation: CASRAGLAGNEQYF.

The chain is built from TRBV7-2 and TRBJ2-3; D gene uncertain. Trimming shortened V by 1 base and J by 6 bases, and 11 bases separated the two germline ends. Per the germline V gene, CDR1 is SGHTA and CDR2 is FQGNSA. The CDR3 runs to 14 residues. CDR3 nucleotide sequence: TGTGCCAGCAGCTTAGAAATCGTAGGCGATACGCAGTATTTT. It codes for CASSLEIVGDTQYF.

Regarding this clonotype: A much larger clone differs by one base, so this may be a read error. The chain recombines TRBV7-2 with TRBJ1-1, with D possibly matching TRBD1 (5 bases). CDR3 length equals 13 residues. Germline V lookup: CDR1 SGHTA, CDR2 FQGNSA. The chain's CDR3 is CASSLRQNAEAFF. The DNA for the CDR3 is TGTGCCAGCAGCTTACGACAGAACGCTGAAGCTTTCTTT.